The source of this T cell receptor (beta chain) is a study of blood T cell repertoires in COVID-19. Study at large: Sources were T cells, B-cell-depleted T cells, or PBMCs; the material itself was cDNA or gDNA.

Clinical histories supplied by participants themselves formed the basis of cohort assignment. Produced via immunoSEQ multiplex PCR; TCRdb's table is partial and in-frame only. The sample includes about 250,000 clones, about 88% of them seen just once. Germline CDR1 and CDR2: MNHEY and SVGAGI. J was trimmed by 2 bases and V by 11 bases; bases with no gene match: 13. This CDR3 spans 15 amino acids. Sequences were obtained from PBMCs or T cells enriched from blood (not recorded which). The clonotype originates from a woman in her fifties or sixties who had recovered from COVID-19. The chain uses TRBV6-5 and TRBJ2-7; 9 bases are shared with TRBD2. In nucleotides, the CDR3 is TGTGCCGTCGGAACCCGGTCTAGCGGGACCTACGAGCAGTACTTC. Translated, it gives CAVGTRSSGTYEQYF.